This T cell receptor (beta chain) appears in the sequencing data of a study of blood T cell repertoires in COVID-19. Across the whole study: The origin of the acute and convalescent COVID-19 samples was the United States, Italy and Spain. T cells, B-cell-depleted T cells, or PBMCs provided the cDNA or gDNA that served as material.

As processed by the authors: Amplification from reference gene primers served as the basis for estimated nucleated cell counts. Repertoires were generated with immunoSEQ multiplex PCR, while TCRdb's copy carries only in-frame clones and drops some. Clonal size and the V and J genes are those of that table, whereas D and trimming came from the DNA. Of fewer than 200,000 clones listed, about 83% are singletons. The CDR3 consists of 15 residues. Trimming stripped 1 base from V and 7 bases from J, with 14 bases between. Germline V lookup: CDR1 MNHEY, CDR2 SVGEGT. This receptor was identified in a woman aged 18-29 years who had recovered from COVID-19. Sequencing was carried out using peripheral blood. The chain recombines TRBV6-2 or TRBV6-3 with TRBJ2-1; D possibly corresponds to TRBD1 (5 bases). DNA of the CDR3: TGTGCCAGCAGTTACTTGGACAAGGGTTTGAATGAGCAGTTCTTC. Residues: CASSYLDKGLNEQFF.